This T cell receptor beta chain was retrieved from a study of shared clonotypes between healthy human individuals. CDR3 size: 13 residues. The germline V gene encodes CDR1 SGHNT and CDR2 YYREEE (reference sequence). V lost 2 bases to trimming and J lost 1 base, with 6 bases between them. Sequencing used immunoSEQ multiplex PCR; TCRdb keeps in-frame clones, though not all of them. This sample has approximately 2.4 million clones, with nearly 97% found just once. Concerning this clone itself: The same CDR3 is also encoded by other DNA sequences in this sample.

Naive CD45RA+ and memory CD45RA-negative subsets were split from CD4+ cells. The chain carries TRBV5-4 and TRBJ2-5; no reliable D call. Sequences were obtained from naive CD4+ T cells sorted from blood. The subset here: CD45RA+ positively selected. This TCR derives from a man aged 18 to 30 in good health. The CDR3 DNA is TGTGCCAGCAGCTTCGGAAGCCAAGAGACCCAGTACTTC. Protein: CASSFGSQETQYF.